This T cell receptor beta chain is drawn from a study of blood T cell repertoires in COVID-19. Background on the study: COVID-19 samples from acute and convalescent phases originated in the United States, Italy and Spain. Sources were T cells, B-cell-depleted T cells, or PBMCs; the material itself was cDNA or gDNA.

V gave up 6 bases and J gave up 5 bases, with 10 bases separating them. CDR1 ENHRY and CDR2 SYGVKD come from the germline V gene. The CDR3 covers 13 residues. In the study's own analysis: Amplifying reference gene primers gave estimates of nucleated cell counts. The protocol was immunoSEQ multiplex PCR, while the TCRdb copy is restricted to in-frame clones and leaves out a portion. That table furnishes V, J and clone size, whereas the DNA furnished D and trimming. Among about 170,000 clones listed, about 80% were seen once. The rearrangement joins TRBV10-3 to TRBJ1-4; D call uncertain. Input material: peripheral blood. This clonotype was sampled from a man between 65 and 85 years old with active or convalescent COVID-19. The CDR3 here is CAISGEGNEKLFF. CDR3 coding DNA: TGTGCCATCAGCGGGGAAGGGAATGAAAAACTGTTTTTT.